This T cell receptor (beta chain) was identified in a study of OX40 agonist ivuxolimab in advanced cancers. The CDR3 runs to 13 residues. The germline CDR1 and CDR2 sequences are MNHNS and SASEGT. V was clipped by 1 base and J by 5 bases, with 6 bases between them. TCRdb keeps only in-frame clones here, not all; method: immunoSEQ multiplex PCR. The sample lists tens of thousands of clones, approximately 80% seen once, with less than 2% in the top ten. The clonotype originates from an adult with an advanced solid tumor such as melanoma, head and neck, liver or kidney cancer. The gene calls are TRBV6-1 and TRBJ2-1, with D uncertain. Sequences were derived from CD4+ or CD8+ T cells sorted from blood, sampled in a trial of the OX40 agonist ivuxolimab. The CDR3 coding sequence is TGTGCCAGCAGTGAAGACCAGAACAATGAGCAGTTCTTC. Protein product: CASSEDQNNEQFF.